The rows below give T cell receptor beta chains drawn from one sample of a study of blood T cell repertoires in COVID-19. Sequenced by immunoSEQ multiplex PCR; TCRdb stores in-frame clones only, minus some. In the table there are 380,000 or so clones, around nine tenths of which are singletons. The specimen sequenced was peripheral blood. The receptor set was obtained from an older woman with COVID-19, enrolled during active disease. CDR3s include the opening cysteine and the closing phenylalanine or tryptophan. D genes are given only for firm matches. Clone size is stated in some rows and not others, as once, few, many or a class when expanded.

J gene,V gene,clone size,D gene,CDR3 DNA,CDR3 protein
TRBJ1-4,TRBV3-1/TRBV3-2,-,-,TGTGCCAGCAGCCAAGATTATGGGGCCGCCCCTGCAACTAATGAAAAACTGTTTTTT,CASSQDYGAAPATNEKLFF
TRBJ1-2,TRBV18,-,-,TGTGCCAGCTCACCACCGAGTGGGCACTTCAGAGACTATGGCTACACCTTC,CASSPPSGHFRDYGYTF
TRBJ1-1,TRBV25-1,-,-,TGTGCCAGCAAACAGGCTGGTGATACTGAAGCTTTCTTT,CASKQAGDTEAFF
TRBJ1-4,TRBV5-6,-,-,TGTGCCAGCAGCTGGGGGACACCAACTAATGAAAAACTGTTTTTT,CASSWGTPTNEKLFF
TRBJ2-5,TRBV4-2,few,-,TGTGCCAGCAGCCAAGACGCACACCTCTTCCCAGGGGCCCAGTACTTC,CASSQDAHLFPGAQYF
TRBJ2-3,TRBV21-1,-,-,TGTGCCAGCAGCTCCCGGGGGGCAGATACGCAGTATTTT,CASSSRGADTQYF
TRBJ1-4,TRBV9,-,-,TGTGCCAGCAGCGCCCAGGGATCGGATAATGAAAAACTGTTTTTT,CASSAQGSDNEKLFF
TRBJ2-3,TRBV30,-,-,TGTGCCTGGGAGGGCGGGGCCACAGATACGCAGTATTTT,CAWEGGATDTQYF
TRBJ2-5,TRBV5-1,-,TRBD1,TGCGCCAGCAGCTCTACAACAGGACAGGGGCAAGAGACCCAGTACTTC,CASSSTTGQGQETQYF
TRBJ1-2,TRBV5-8,-,-,TGTGCCAGCAGCTTGGCCGCAGGTGGGCTGAGAGATGGCTACACCTTC,CASSLAAGGLRDGYTF
TRBJ1-5,TRBV16,-,-,TGTGCCAGCAGCCCCCACCTGCAGAGCAGGGCGGTCAAGCAGCCCCAGCATTTT,CASSPHLQSRAVKQPQHF
TRBJ2-3,TRBV5-1,-,-,TGCGCCAGCAGCTTGCCGTCCCGATTTACTACAGGAAATACGCAGTATTTT,CASSLPSRFTTGNTQYF
TRBJ2-3,TRBV28,-,-,TGTGCCAGCATACGGGTTTCTAGCACAGATACGCAGTATTTT,CASIRVSSTDTQYF
TRBJ2-7,TRBV6-5,-,TRBD1,TGTGCCAGCAGCCGGGACAGCCTCGTCCTATACGAGCAGTACTTC,CASSRDSLVLYEQYF
TRBJ1-2,TRBV27,-,-,TGTGCCAGCAGGGGGGCGAGTGGCTACACCTTC,CASRGASGYTF
TRBJ2-7,TRBV4-1,-,-,TGCGCCAGCAGCCAAGGCCCCCAAGCAGGTATCGCCTACGAGCAGTACTTC,CASSQGPQAGIAYEQYF
TRBJ1-2,TRBV11-3,once,-,TGTGCCAGCAGCTTAGCAAGGCAGGCCCATCGCTATGGCTACACCTTC,CASSLARQAHRYGYTF
TRBJ2-7,TRBV10-3,-,TRBD2,TGTGCCATCAGTGAGCCGAGACTAGCGGGGTTAAGATACGAGCAGTACTTC,CAISEPRLAGLRYEQYF
TRBJ1-6,TRBV9,few,TRBD1,TGTGCCAGCAGCGCAACAGGGGGCAGGAATTCACCCCTCCACTTT,CASSATGGRNSPLHF
TRBJ1-1,TRBV4-1,-,-,TGCGCCAGCAGCCAAGATCGTCGGTTGAACACTGAAGCTTTCTTT,CASSQDRRLNTEAFF
TRBJ2-7,TRBV3-1/TRBV3-2,-,-,TGTGCCAGCAGCCAAACAAAACGCGAGCAGTACTTC,CASSQTKREQYF
TRBJ1-2,TRBV11-3,-,TRBD1,TGTGCCAGCACCGCGGGACAGCTAGATGGCTACACCTTC,CASTAGQLDGYTF
TRBJ1-6,TRBV5-6,-,-,TGTGCCAGCAGCTCGTTACAGGAAAGCTCCTATAATTCACCCCTCCACTTT,CASSSLQESSYNSPLHF
TRBJ1-2,TRBV13,-,TRBD1,TGTGCCAGCAGCTTAGAGAAACCGGGACAGGGAAACTATGGCTACACCTTC,CASSLEKPGQGNYGYTF